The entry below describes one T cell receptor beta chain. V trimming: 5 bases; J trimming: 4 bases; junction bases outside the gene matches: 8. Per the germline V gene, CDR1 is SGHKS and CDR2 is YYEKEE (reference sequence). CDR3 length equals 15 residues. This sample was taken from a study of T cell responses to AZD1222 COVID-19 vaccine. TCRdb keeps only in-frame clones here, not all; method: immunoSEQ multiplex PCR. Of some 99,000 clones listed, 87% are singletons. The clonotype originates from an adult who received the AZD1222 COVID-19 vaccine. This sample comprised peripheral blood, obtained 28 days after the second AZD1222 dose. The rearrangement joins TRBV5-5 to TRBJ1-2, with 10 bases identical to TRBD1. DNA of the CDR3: TGTGCCAGCAGTCCAGACAGGGGGCGAGGCTATGGCTACACCTTC. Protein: CASSPDRGRGYGYTF.